Presented here are 20 T cell receptor beta chains from one specimen sequenced in a study of identifying expanded T cells in peripheral blood. Here immunoSEQ multiplex PCR was the method, and the copy in TCRdb shows in-frame clones only, minus some. The sample holds under 130,000 clones, about 89% seen once. The sequenced sample consisted of blood. These receptors originate from a person between 18 and 75 years old in good health.

J is TRBJ1-1 and V is TRBV28; D not resolved. The germline V and J ends were trimmed by 5 bases and 8 bases, with 21 bases remaining between them. Germline lookup yields CDR1 MDHEN and CDR2 SYDVKM. This CDR3 contains 15 residues. The CDR3 region is CASSRELGSRPEAFF. In DNA form, the CDR3 reads TGTGCCAGCAGTCGTGAGTTAGGTTCCAGACCGGAAGCTTTCTTT.

This sequence joins TRBV4-3 and TRBJ2-1; 7 bases are shared with TRBD2. The CDR3 contains 16 residues. Looked up from germline, CDR1 is LGHNA and CDR2 is YSLEER. J lost 6 bases, V lost 4 bases, and 12 bases had no gene match. The CDR3: CASSPWSSGLRNEQFF. DNA of the CDR3: TGCGCCAGCAGCCCGTGGTCTAGCGGTCTTCGCAATGAGCAGTTCTTC.

This clone was seen a single time. V gene TRBV5-6 combines with J gene TRBJ2-6; D is ambiguous. The V gene's germline CDR1 is SGHDT and CDR2 YYEEEE. V lost 5 bases and J 1 base, leaving 13 bases between the germline ends. This CDR3 is 16 amino acids long. The CDR3 DNA follows: TGTGCCAGCAGTTGGGCGGATGCTTCTGGGGCCAACGTCCTGACTTTC. Protein: CASSWADASGANVLTF.

The V call is TRBV27, the J call TRBJ2-7, with a tentative D call TRBD2 (6 bases). This CDR3 has 17 amino acids. The germline CDR1 and CDR2 sequences are MNHEY and SMNVEV (reference sequence). V was shortened by 3 bases and J by 4 bases, with 22 bases between the two germline ends. The chain's CDR3 is CASSFRMAYSGGYEQYF. The CDR3 DNA sequence: TGTGCCAGCAGTTTTAGGATGGCCTATAGCGGAGGTTACGAGCAGTACTTC.

This sequence joins TRBV11-2 and TRBJ2-5; 8 positions match TRBD2. V gave up 7 bases and J gave up 4 bases; unmatched junction bases: 11. Germline V lookup: CDR1 SGHAT, CDR2 FQNNGV. This CDR3 region has 15 residues. The CDR3 loop is CASKQRGLDRETQYF. The CDR3 nucleotides are TGTGCCAGCAAGCAGCGGGGGTTAGATCGAGAGACCCAGTACTTC.

The chain couples TRBV6-5 to TRBJ2-3; 10 nucleotides align to TRBD2. The CDR3 is 15 residues long. The germline V gene has CDR1 MNHEY and CDR2 SVGAGI. J gave up 6 bases and V 5 bases, and 8 bases lay outside the gene matches. The CDR3 spells CASSPLAGVYDTQYF. CDR3 DNA sequence: TGTGCCAGCAGTCCCCTAGCGGGGGTTTACGATACGCAGTATTTT.

This sequence joins TRBV6-6 and TRBJ1-2; no reliable D call. Trimming stripped 2 bases from V and 4 bases from J, with 8 bases between. The CDR3 is 13 residues long. Germline lookup yields CDR1 MNHNY and CDR2 SVGAGI (reference sequence). The CDR3 loop reads CASSYSLSYGYTF. As DNA, the CDR3 is TGTGCCAGCAGTTACAGTCTATCCTATGGCTACACCTTC.

The V call is TRBV28, the J call TRBJ2-1, with TRBD2 matching over 13 bases. The CDR3 length is 13 residues. The ends lost 8 bases at V and 8 bases at J; junction bases unmatched: 3. Germline values: CDR1 MDHEN, CDR2 SYDVKM. For the CDR3, the DNA is TGTGCCAGCGGGACTAGCGGGGAGGATGAGCAGTTCTTC. Amino acids: CASGTSGEDEQFF.

The CDR3 here is CASSPRTGGTGELFF. Written as DNA, the CDR3 is TGTGCCAGCAGCCCAAGGACAGGGGGCACCGGGGAGCTGTTTTTT. This rearrangement joins TRBV7-9 to TRBJ2-2; 10 nucleotides agree with TRBD1. Trimming at V came to 5 bases and at J to 4 bases, leaving 4 bases not matched to a gene. In germline, CDR1 is SEHNR, CDR2 FQNEAQ (reference sequence). This CDR3 is built from 15 residues.

This rearrangement joins TRBV7-2 to TRBJ2-7; 7 bases are a match to TRBD1. This CDR3 is built from 13 residues. Trimming took 7 bases from V and 1 from J; bases not matched to a gene: 4. From germline, CDR1 is SGHTA and CDR2 FQGNSA. The CDR3 DNA is TGTGCCAGCACAGGGGGTAGGTCCTACGAGCAGTACTTC. Encoded protein: CASTGGRSYEQYF.

The chain is built from TRBV4-3 and TRBJ1-2; no reliable D call. The CDR3 contains 15 residues. V shed 0 bases and J shed 2 bases, with 10 bases lying between them. Germline lookup yields CDR1 LGHNA and CDR2 YSLEER. The CDR3 DNA reads TGCGCCAGCAGCCAAGATCTGTCTCCAAACTATGGCTACACCTTC. This gives the protein CASSQDLSPNYGYTF.

This clone was observed a handful of times. J is TRBJ1-1 and V is TRBV28; the D is unclear. This CDR3 is built from 15 residues. The V end was cut by 4 bases, the J end by 5 bases, with 17 bases between. Germline V gene data show CDR1 as MDHEN and CDR2 as SYDVKM. The DNA of the CDR3 is TGTGCCAGCAGTTCTCCCCGGGAGGGTAGAACTGAAGCTTTCTTT. Translated, it gives CASSSPREGRTEAFF.

This chain connects TRBV6-5 to TRBJ2-1; D gene unclear. V lost 0 bases and J 4 bases, leaving 13 bases between the germline ends. Germline CDR1 and CDR2: MNHEY and SVGAGI. This CDR3 region has 16 residues. The CDR3 DNA is TGTGCCAGCAGTTACTCGCCGGCTACTCCTTACAATGAGCAGTTCTTC. Translating gives CASSYSPATPYNEQFF.

V gene TRBV7-2 combines with J gene TRBJ2-3; tentatively, D is TRBD1 (6 bases). The V end was cut by 6 bases, the J end by 5 bases, with 15 bases between. Per germline, CDR1 SGHTA and CDR2 FQGNSA. The CDR3 is 14 amino acids. The CDR3 DNA sequence: TGTGCCAGCAGTGTGGACAGAGCCATAGATACGCAGTATTTT. Protein sequence: CASSVDRAIDTQYF. Drawing the rest from reference TRBV7-2 and TRBJ2-3, the complete variable domain is GAGVSQSPSNKVTEKGKDVELRCDPISGHTALYWYRQSLGQGLEFLIYFQGNSAPDKSGLPSDRFSAERTGGSVSTLTIQRTQQEDSAVYLCASSVDRAIDTQYFGPGTRLTVL.

The rearrangement uses TRBV30 and TRBJ1-1; D not resolved. Trimming removed 3 bases at V and 11 bases at J, with 22 bases between. CDR3 length equals 14 residues. The germline gives CDR1 GTSNPN, CDR2 SVGIG (reference sequence). The CDR3 loop is CAWRGEGTVLRAFF. The CDR3 DNA is TGTGCCTGGAGGGGAGAGGGCACAGTTTTAAGGGCTTTCTTT.

The chain couples TRBV20-1 to TRBJ2-5; D is unclear. Germline V gene sequence: CDR1 DFQATT, CDR2 SNEGSKA (reference sequence). This CDR3 contains 10 residues. The ends were cut back, 2 bases at V and 2 bases at J, with 0 bases in the middle. The DNA of the CDR3 is TGCAGTGCTAGACAAGAGACCCAGTACTTC. Protein sequence: CSARQETQYF.

The J gene is TRBJ1-2, the V gene TRBV5-1; D gene uncertain. Germline loops: CDR1 SGHRS, CDR2 YFSETQ. The V end was cut by 2 bases, the J end by 2 bases, with 10 bases between. The CDR3 is made up of 14 amino acids. The CDR3 region is CASSFRTGNYGYTF. In nucleotides, the CDR3 is TGCGCCAGCAGCTTCCGGACGGGAAACTATGGCTACACCTTC.

The chain couples TRBV6-6 to TRBJ1-2; D is perhaps TRBD1 (6 bases). V was trimmed by 7 bases and J by 6 bases, leaving 21 bases between them. Germline V gives CDR1 MNHNY, CDR2 SVGAGI (reference sequence). This CDR3 is 15 amino acids long. The CDR3 coding sequence is TGTGCCAGCATTTCAGCCCCCCAGGGGCGACATGGCTACACCTTC. Encoded protein: CASISAPQGRHGYTF.

The rearrangement uses TRBV4-3 and TRBJ1-2; D remains unclear. The germline V and J ends were trimmed by 0 bases and 8 bases, with 13 bases remaining between them. CDR1 is LGHNA and CDR2 is YSLEER in the germline V gene. CDR3 size: 14 residues. The CDR3 nucleotides are TGCGCCAGCAGCCAAGATGGGAGGGTGAGGGGCTACACCTTC. Translating gives CASSQDGRVRGYTF.

The chain carries TRBV28 and TRBJ2-7; 7 positions agree with TRBD1. Germline CDR1 MDHEN, CDR2 SYDVKM. The V gene end was trimmed by 6 bases and the J gene end by 2 bases; junction bases not matched to a gene: 4. The CDR3 extends over 13 amino acids. CDR3 coding DNA: TGTGCCAGCAGGCGGCAGGGGGCCTACGAGCAGTACTTC. Amino acids: CASRRQGAYEQYF.